Sequencing of this T cell receptor beta chain was carried out in a study of beta chain features in type 1 diabetes. General study points: TCRB CDR3 length was moderately but significantly reduced in all four CD4+ subsets of Type 1 diabetes patients.

This clone occurred many times. Its antigen is not known. CDR1 is MNHNS, CDR2 SASEGT, per germline. The CDR3 is made up of 15 amino acids. The V and J ends lost 7 bases and 7 bases respectively, with 22 bases between them. Since all of the isolated RNA was reverse transcribed, expressed TCRB transcripts were what got sequenced. TCRdb's table, derived via immunoSEQ multiplex PCR, lists solely in-frame clones and lacks some. The sample records around 140,000 clones, around an eighth being singletons. Sequencing was performed on central memory CD4+ T cells from blood. The chain employs TRBV6-1 and TRBJ2-5, with D maybe TRBD2 (6 bases). This clonotype originated in a man younger than 30 with type 1 diabetes. CDR3 nucleotides: TGTGCCAGCACCGGATACTCGGGACTCCCTGGGACCCAGTACTTC. This encodes CASTGYSGLPGTQYF.